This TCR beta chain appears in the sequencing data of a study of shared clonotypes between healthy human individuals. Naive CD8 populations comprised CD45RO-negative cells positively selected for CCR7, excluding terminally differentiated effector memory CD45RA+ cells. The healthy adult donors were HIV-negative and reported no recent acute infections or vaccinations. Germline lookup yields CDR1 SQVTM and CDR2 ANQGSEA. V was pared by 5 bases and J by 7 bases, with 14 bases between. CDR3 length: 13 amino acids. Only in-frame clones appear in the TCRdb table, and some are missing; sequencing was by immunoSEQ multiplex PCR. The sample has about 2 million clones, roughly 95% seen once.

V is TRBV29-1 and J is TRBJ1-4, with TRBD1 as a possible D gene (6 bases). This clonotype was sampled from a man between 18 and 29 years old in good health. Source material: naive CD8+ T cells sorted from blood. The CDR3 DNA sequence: TGCAGCGTTCTAAGTGGGGGCGGTGAAAAACTGTTTTTT. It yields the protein CSVLSGGGEKLFF. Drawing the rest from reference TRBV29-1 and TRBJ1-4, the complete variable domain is SAVISQKPSRDICQRGTSLTIQCQVDSQVTMMFWYRQQPGQSLTLIATANQGSEATYESGFVIDKFPISRPNLTFSTLTVSNMSPEDSSIYLCSVLSGGGEKLFFGSGTQLSVL.